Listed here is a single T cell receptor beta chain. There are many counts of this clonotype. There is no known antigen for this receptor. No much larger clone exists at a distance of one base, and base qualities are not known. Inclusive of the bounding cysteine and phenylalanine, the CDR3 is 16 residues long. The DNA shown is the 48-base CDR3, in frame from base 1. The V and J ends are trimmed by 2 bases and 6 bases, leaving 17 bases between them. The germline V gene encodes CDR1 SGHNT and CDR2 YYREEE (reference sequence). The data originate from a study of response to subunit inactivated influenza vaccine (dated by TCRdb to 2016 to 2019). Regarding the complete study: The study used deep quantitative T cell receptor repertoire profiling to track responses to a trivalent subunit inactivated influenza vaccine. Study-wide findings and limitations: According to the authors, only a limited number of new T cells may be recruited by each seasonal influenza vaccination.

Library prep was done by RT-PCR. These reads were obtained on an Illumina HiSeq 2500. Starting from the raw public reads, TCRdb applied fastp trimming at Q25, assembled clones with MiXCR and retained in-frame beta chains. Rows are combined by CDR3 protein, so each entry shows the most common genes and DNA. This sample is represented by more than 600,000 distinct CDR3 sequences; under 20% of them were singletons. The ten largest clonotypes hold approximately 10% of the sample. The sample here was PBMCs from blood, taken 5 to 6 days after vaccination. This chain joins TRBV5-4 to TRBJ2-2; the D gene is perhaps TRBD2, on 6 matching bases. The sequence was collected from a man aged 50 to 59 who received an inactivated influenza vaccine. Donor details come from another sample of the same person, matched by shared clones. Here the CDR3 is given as CASSFGRLGGSGELFF. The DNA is TGTGCCAGCAGCTTCGGTAGACTAGGAGGCTCCGGGGAGCTGTTTTTT.